This is a list of T cell receptor beta chains from one sample in a study of T cell responses to AZD1222 COVID-19 vaccine. Using immunoSEQ multiplex PCR, the repertoire was profiled, and TCRdb retains in-frame clones only, with some absent. The data show about 140,000 clones, around 93% seen once. The material sequenced was peripheral blood, taken 28 days after the second AZD1222 dose. These receptors came from an adult who received the AZD1222 COVID-19 vaccine. The CDR3 runs from the conserved cysteine through the conserved F or W. A D gene is named only where the DNA matches it firmly. Expanded clones get a size class; other rows say once, few or many, or leave the size out.

j_call clone_size d_call v_call cdr3_aa cdr3_nt
TRBJ1-2 NA TRBD1 TRBV6-5 CASSYRWTGTPYGYTF TGTGCCAGCAGTTACAGGTGGACAGGGACCCCCTATGGCTACACCTTC
TRBJ2-7 NA NA TRBV30 CAWSVSQGGYEQYF TGTGCCTGGAGTGTATCCCAGGGGGGCTACGAGCAGTACTTC
TRBJ1-1 NA TRBD1 TRBV27 CASSSRQGGYTEAFF TGTGCCAGCAGTTCCCGACAGGGGGGCTACACTGAAGCTTTCTTT
TRBJ2-6 once NA TRBV27 CASSRGASSGANVLTF TGTGCCAGCAGTAGGGGGGCAAGCTCTGGGGCCAACGTCCTGACTTTC
TRBJ1-5 NA NA TRBV10-3 CAISESSEGDQPQHF TGTGCCATCAGTGAGTCCTCGGAGGGCGATCAGCCCCAGCATTTT
TRBJ1-4 NA NA TRBV25-1 CASSELGGLEEKLFF TGTGCCAGCAGTGAATTAGGGGGGCTAGAAGAAAAACTGTTTTTT
TRBJ1-5 NA NA TRBV2 CASSPKGIVFAGQPQHF TGTGCCAGCAGTCCCAAGGGGATAGTGTTCGCGGGTCAGCCCCAGCATTTT
TRBJ1-1 NA NA TRBV3-1/TRBV3-2 CASSQEPRKTRAFF TGTGCCAGCAGCCAAGAACCACGGAAGACTCGAGCTTTCTTT
TRBJ1-1 NA TRBD1 TRBV19 CASSNFGQAGMPNTEAFF TGTGCCAGTAGTAACTTCGGACAGGCGGGGATGCCGAACACTGAAGCTTTCTTT
TRBJ1-5 NA NA TRBV21-1 CASSTRAGGNQPQHF TGTGCCAGCAGCACCCGGGCAGGGGGGAATCAGCCCCAGCATTTT
TRBJ1-1 once NA TRBV6-5 CASSPLSQGTEAFF TGTGCCAGCAGTCCTCTGTCCCAGGGGACTGAAGCTTTCTTT
TRBJ2-1 NA NA TRBV14 CASSQDGARRWNEQFF TGTGCCAGCAGCCAAGATGGGGCTCGACGGTGGAATGAGCAGTTCTTC
TRBJ1-1 NA NA TRBV10-3 CAISELGGDTEAFF TGTGCCATCAGTGAGTTAGGGGGGGACACTGAAGCTTTCTTT
TRBJ2-3 NA TRBD1 TRBV7-2 CASSMDRSDTQYF TGTGCCAGCAGCATGGACAGGTCAGATACGCAGTATTTT
TRBJ1-5 NA NA TRBV28 CASSPLGVGNQPQHF TGTGCCAGCAGTCCCCTTGGGGTGGGCAATCAGCCCCAGCATTTT
TRBJ2-3 NA TRBD2 TRBV5-4 CASSLASGRPDTQYF TGTGCCAGCAGCTTGGCTAGCGGGAGACCCGATACGCAGTATTTT
TRBJ2-1 NA TRBD2 TRBV25-1 CASSEMQREVDEQFF TGTGCCAGCAGTGAGATGCAGCGGGAGGTTGATGAGCAGTTCTTC
TRBJ2-1 NA TRBD1 TRBV5-1 CASSLRDRVFHEQFF TGCGCCAGCAGCTTAAGGGACAGGGTCTTTCATGAGCAGTTCTTC
TRBJ2-7 NA TRBD1 TRBV28 CASSSPDRGHPYEQYF TGTGCCAGCAGTTCCCCCGACAGGGGGCACCCCTACGAGCAGTACTTC
TRBJ1-1 NA NA TRBV2 CASSEGWGGAFF TGTGCCAGCAGTGAAGGCTGGGGGGGAGCTTTCTTT
TRBJ1-4 NA NA TRBV10-2 CASNTGRYEKLFF TGCGCCAGCAATACGGGACGCTATGAAAAACTGTTTTTT
TRBJ2-7 NA TRBD2 TRBV3-1/TRBV3-2 CASSQDHVYQPGLAGGEQYF TGTGCCAGCAGCCAAGATCATGTTTACCAACCGGGACTAGCGGGAGGCGAGCAGTACTTC
TRBJ2-7 NA TRBD1 TRBV18 CASSVSGTGPYEQYF TGTGCCAGCTCAGTATCCGGGACAGGGCCCTACGAGCAGTACTTC
TRBJ1-5 NA NA TRBV3-1/TRBV3-2 CASSQNSGGGQPQHF TGTGCCAGCAGCCAAAACTCAGGCGGAGGTCAGCCCCAGCATTTT
TRBJ1-1 NA NA TRBV27 CASRLGLGGTEAFF TGTGCCAGCAGACTCGGCCTAGGGGGAACTGAAGCTTTCTTT
TRBJ1-1 NA TRBD1 TRBV9 CASSANAPQGAGSTEAFF TGTGCCAGCAGCGCGAATGCCCCGCAGGGGGCCGGGTCCACTGAAGCTTTCTTT
TRBJ1-2 NA TRBD1 TRBV28 CASSSRDRAVYGYTF TGTGCCAGCAGTTCCCGGGACAGGGCCGTCTATGGCTACACCTTC
TRBJ2-2 NA NA TRBV28 CASSLGQALGELFF TGTGCCAGCAGTTTAGGGCAGGCTCTCGGGGAGCTGTTTTTT
TRBJ2-5 once TRBD1 TRBV5-4 CASSEGQQETQYF TGTGCCAGCAGCGAGGGACAGCAAGAGACCCAGTACTTC
TRBJ1-4 NA NA TRBV3-1/TRBV3-2 CASSQTQGQNREKLFF TGTGCCAGCAGCCAAACCCAGGGGCAAAACAGGGAAAAACTGTTTTTT
TRBJ1-2 NA TRBD1 TRBV5-6 CASSLPNRGQGYTF TGTGCCAGCAGCTTGCCAAACAGGGGGCAAGGCTACACCTTC
TRBJ1-1 NA NA TRBV2 CASSLLDRPTEAFF TGTGCCAGCAGTCTATTGGACAGACCCACTGAAGCTTTCTTT
TRBJ2-3 NA TRBD2 TRBV6-6 CASSYPTSASTDTQYF TGTGCCAGCAGTTACCCGACTAGCGCAAGCACAGATACGCAGTATTTT
TRBJ1-4 NA NA TRBV27 CASSLNPNNEKLFF TGTGCCAGCAGTTTAAATCCGAATAATGAAAAACTGTTTTTT
TRBJ2-7 once NA TRBV2 CASRRGQGSYEQYF TGTGCCAGCAGGCGGGGTCAAGGAAGCTACGAGCAGTACTTC
TRBJ2-7 NA TRBD2 TRBV28 CASSWGTSYEQYF TGTGCCAGCAGTTGGGGGACTAGCTACGAGCAGTACTTC
TRBJ1-6 NA TRBD1 TRBV30 CASNRGGSPLHF TGTGCCAGCAACAGGGGAGGTTCACCCCTCCACTTT
TRBJ2-7 NA NA TRBV6-5 CASRLRQAGVYEQYF TGTGCCAGCAGACTACGGCAGGCCGGGGTATACGAGCAGTACTTC
TRBJ1-4 NA TRBD1 TRBV18 CASSPQGQGDKTEKLFF TGTGCCAGCTCACCACAGGGACAGGGGGATAAAACCGAAAAACTGTTTTTT
TRBJ2-1 NA TRBD2 TRBV7-9 CASSYSSGSNSYNEQFF TGTGCCAGCAGCTATAGTAGCGGGAGTAACTCCTACAATGAGCAGTTCTTC
TRBJ2-2 NA NA TRBV9 CASSVGPLPDTGELFF TGTGCCAGCAGCGTAGGGCCATTGCCTGACACCGGGGAGCTGTTTTTT
TRBJ2-1 NA NA TRBV5-4 CASSLRQGGGEQFF TGTGCCAGCAGCTTGCGTCAGGGGGGCGGTGAGCAGTTCTTC
TRBJ2-2 NA NA TRBV27 CASSLSKTGELFF TGTGCCAGCAGTTTATCTAAAACCGGGGAGCTGTTTTTT
TRBJ1-5 NA TRBD1 TRBV24-1 CATSDSRTGASSNQPQHF TGTGCCACCAGTGATTCTCGGACAGGGGCGAGTAGCAATCAGCCCCAGCATTTT
TRBJ2-7 NA NA TRBV6-5 CASSYFGDNDYEQYF TGTGCCAGCAGTTACTTTGGAGACAACGACTACGAGCAGTACTTC
TRBJ1-5 NA TRBD1 TRBV5-1 CASSLGQGSGQPQHF TGCGCCAGCAGCTTGGGACAGGGGTCAGGTCAGCCCCAGCATTTT
TRBJ1-6 NA NA TRBV27 CASSLGGNSPLHF TGTGCCAGCAGTTTAGGCGGAAATTCACCCCTCCACTTT
TRBJ1-5 NA NA TRBV5-6 CASSPGFNQPQHF TGTGCCAGCAGCCCGGGCTTTAATCAGCCCCAGCATTTT
TRBJ1-5 NA TRBD1 TRBV29-1 CSVGGTADSNQPQHF TGCAGCGTGGGGGGGACAGCAGATAGCAATCAGCCCCAGCATTTT